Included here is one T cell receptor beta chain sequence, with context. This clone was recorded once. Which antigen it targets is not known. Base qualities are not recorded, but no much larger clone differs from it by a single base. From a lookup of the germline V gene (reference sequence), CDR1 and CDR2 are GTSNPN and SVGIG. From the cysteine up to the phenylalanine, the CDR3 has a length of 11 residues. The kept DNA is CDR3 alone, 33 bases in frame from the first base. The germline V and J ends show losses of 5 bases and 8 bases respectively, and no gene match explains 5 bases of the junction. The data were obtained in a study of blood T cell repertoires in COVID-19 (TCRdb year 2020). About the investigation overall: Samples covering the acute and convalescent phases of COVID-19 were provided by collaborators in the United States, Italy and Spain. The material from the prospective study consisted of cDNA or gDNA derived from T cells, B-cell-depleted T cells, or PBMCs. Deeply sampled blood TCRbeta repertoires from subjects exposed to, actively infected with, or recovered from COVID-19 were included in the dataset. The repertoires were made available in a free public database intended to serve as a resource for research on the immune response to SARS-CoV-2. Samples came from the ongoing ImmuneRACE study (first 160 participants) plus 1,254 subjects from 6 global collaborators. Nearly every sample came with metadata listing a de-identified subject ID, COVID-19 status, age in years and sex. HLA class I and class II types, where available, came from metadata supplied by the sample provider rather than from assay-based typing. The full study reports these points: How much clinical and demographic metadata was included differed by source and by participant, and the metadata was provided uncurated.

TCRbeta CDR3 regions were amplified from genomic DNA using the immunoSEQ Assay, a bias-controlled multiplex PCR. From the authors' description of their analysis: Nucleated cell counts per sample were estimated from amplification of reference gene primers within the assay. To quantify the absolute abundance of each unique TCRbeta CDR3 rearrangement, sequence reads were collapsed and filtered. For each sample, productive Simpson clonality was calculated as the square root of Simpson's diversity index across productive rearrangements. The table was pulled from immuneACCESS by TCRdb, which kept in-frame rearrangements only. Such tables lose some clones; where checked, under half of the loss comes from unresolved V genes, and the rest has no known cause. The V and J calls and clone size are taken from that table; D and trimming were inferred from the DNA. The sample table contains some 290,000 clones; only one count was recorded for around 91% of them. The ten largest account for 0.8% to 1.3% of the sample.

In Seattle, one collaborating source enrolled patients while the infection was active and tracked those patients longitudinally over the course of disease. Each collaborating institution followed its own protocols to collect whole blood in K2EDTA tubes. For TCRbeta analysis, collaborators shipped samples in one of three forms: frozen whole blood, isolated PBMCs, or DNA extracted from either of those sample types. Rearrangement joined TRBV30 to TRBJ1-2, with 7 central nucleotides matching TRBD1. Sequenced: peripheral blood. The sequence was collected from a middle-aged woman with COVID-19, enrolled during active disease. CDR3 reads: CAWQTGRGYTF. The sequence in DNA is TGTGCCTGGCAGACAGGGAGAGGCTACACCTTC.